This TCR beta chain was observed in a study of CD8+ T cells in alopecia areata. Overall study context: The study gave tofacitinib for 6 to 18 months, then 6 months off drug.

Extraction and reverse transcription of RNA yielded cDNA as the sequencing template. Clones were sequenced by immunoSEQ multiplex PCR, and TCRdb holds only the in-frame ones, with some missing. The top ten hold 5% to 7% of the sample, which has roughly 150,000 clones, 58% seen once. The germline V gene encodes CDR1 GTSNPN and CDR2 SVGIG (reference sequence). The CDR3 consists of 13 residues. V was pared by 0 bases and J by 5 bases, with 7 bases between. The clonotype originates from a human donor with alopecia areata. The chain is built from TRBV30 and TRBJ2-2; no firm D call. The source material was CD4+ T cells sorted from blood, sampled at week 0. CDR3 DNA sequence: TGTGCCTGGAGTGTAGCAAGTACCGGGGAGCTGTTTTTT. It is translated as CAWSVASTGELFF.